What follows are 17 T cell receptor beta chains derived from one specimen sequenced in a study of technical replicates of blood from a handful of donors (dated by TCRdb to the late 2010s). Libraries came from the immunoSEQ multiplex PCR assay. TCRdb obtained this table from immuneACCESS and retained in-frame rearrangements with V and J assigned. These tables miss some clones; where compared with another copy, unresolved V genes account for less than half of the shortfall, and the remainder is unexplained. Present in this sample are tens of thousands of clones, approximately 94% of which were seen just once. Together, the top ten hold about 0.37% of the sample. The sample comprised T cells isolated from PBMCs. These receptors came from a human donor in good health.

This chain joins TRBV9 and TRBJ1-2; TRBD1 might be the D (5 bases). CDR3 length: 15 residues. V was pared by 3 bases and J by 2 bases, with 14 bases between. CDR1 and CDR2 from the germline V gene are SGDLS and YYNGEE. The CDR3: CASSEDGWTNYGYTF. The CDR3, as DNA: TGTGCCAGCAGCGAGGACGGCTGGACAAACTATGGCTACACCTTC.

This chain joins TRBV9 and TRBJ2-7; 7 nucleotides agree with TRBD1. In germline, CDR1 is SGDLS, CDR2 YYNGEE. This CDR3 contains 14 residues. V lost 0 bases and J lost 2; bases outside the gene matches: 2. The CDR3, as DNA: TGTGCCAGCAGCGTAGGTCAGGGGGCCTACGAGCAGTACTTC. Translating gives CASSVGQGAYEQYF.

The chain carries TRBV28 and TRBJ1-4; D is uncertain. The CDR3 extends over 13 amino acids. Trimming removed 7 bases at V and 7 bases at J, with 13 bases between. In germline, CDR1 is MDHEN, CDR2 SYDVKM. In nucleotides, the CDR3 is TGTGCCAGCACCACCCCTAATGGTGAAAAACTGTTTTTT. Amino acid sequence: CASTTPNGEKLFF.

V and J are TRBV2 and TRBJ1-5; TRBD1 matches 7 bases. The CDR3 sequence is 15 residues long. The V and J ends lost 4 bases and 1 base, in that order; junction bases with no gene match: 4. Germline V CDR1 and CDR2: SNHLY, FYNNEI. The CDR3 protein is CASSGQGLSNQPQHF. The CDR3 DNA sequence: TGTGCCAGCAGTGGACAGGGATTGAGCAATCAGCCCCAGCATTTT. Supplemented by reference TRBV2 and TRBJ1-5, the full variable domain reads EPEVTQTPSHQVTQMGQEVILRCVPISNHLYFYWYRQILGQKVEFLVSFYNNEISEKSEIFDDQFSVERPDGSNFTLKIRSTKLEDSAMYFCASSGQGLSNQPQHFGDGTRLSIL.

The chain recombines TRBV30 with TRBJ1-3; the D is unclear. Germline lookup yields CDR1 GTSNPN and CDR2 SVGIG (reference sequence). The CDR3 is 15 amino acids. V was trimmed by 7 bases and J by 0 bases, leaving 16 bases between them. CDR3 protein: CASKTVFSSGNTIYF. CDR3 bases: TGTGCCTCAAAGACTGTGTTTTCCTCTGGAAACACCATATATTTT.

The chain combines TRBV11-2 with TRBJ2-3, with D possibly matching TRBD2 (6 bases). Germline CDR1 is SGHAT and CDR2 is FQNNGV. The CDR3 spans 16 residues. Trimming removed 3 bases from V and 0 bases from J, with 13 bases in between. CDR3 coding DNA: TGTGCCAGCAGCTTCCTTAGCGGAACTAGCACAGATACGCAGTATTTT. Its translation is CASSFLSGTSTDTQYF.

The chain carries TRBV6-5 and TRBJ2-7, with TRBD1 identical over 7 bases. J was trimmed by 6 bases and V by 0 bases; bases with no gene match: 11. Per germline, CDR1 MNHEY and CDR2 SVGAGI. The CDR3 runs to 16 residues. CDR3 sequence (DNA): TGTGCCAGCAGTTACTCGACAGGGTACTCATCTTTCGAGCAGTACTTC. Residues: CASSYSTGYSSFEQYF.

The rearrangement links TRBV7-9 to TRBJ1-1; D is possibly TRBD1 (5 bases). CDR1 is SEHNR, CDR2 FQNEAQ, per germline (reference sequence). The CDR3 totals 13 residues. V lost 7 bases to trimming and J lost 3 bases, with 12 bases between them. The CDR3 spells CASTGRVYTEAFF. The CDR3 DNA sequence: TGTGCCAGCACCGGCAGGGTGTACACTGAAGCTTTCTTT.

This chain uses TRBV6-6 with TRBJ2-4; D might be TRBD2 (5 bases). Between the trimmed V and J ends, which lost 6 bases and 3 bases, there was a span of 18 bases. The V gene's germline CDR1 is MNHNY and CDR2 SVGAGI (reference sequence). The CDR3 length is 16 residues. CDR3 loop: CASSGSHAGSKNIQYF. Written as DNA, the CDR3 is TGTGCCAGCAGCGGCTCCCACGCGGGCAGCAAAAACATTCAGTACTTC.

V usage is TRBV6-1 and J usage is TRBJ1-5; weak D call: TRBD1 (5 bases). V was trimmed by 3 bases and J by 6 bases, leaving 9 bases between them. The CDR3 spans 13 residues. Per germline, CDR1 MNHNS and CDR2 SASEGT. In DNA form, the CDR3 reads TGTGCCAGCAGTGATCAGGGCGGTCAGCCCCAGCATTTT. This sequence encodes CASSDQGGQPQHF.

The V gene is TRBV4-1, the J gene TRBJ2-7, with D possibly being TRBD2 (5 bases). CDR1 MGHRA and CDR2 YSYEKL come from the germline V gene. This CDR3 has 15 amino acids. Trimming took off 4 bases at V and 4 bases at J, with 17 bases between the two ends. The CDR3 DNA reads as TGCGCCAGCAGCCTTCTAGCTGGGGATTTATACGAGCAGTACTTC. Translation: CASSLLAGDLYEQYF.

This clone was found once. The CDR3 sequence: CASSSRTATKETQYF. The CDR3 DNA reads TGTGCCAGCAGCTCTAGGACAGCGACTAAAGAGACCCAGTACTTC. The gene calls are TRBV7-2 and TRBJ2-5; possibly TRBD1 for D (6 bases). In germline, CDR1 is SGHTA, CDR2 FQGNSA. This CDR3 is built from 15 residues. The V end lost 4 bases, the J end lost 3 bases, and 15 bases lay between the germline ends.

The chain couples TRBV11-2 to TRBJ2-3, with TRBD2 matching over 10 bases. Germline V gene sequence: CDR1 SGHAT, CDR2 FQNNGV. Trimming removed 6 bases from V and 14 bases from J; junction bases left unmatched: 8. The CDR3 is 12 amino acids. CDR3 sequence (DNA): TGTGCCAGCAGATCCCTAGCGGGAGATTGGTATTTT. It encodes CASRSLAGDWYF.

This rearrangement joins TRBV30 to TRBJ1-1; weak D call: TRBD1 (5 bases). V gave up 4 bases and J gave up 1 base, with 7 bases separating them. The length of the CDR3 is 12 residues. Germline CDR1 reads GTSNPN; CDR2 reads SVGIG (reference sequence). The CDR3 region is CAWTQENTEAFF. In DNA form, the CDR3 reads TGTGCCTGGACACAGGAGAACACTGAAGCTTTCTTT.

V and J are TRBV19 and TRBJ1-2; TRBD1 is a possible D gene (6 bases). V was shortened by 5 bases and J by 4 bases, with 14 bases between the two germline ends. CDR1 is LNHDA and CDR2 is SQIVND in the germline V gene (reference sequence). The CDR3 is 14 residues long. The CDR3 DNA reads TGTGCCAGTAGTGTCCAGGGGCTAAGCTATGGCTACACCTTC. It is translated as CASSVQGLSYGYTF.

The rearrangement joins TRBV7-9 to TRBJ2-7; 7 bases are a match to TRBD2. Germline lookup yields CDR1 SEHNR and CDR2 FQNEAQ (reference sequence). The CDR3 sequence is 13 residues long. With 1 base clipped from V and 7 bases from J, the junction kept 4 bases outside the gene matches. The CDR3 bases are TGTGCCAGCAGCTTAGATTGGGGGGGAGAGCAGTACTTC. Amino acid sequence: CASSLDWGGEQYF.

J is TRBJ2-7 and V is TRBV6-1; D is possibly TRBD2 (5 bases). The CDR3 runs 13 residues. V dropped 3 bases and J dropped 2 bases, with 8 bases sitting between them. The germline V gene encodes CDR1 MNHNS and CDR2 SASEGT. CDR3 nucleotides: TGTGCCAGCAGTGACCGCGGGCCCTACGAGCAGTACTTC. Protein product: CASSDRGPYEQYF.